These 22 T cell receptor beta chains were sequenced from one sample in a study of T-cell reconstitution after alpha-beta-depleted transplantation in children. This sample's TCRbeta library carried unique molecular identifier barcodes. TCRdb re-analysed the PCR reads in MiXCR, keeping a single row per CDR3 protein. This table has 200,000 to 300,000 distinct CDR3 sequences, more than 10% appearing once. Material: PBMCs from the stem cell graft donor, obtained from the stem cell graft. These receptor sequences come from a human donor who donated a stem cell graft to a child with acute lymphoblastic leukemia.

V gene TRBV23-1 combines with J gene TRBJ1-1, with D tentatively TRBD1 (5 bases). TRBV23-1 falls under the ORF class, with uncertain function. V dropped 6 bases and J dropped 8 bases, with 13 bases sitting between them. The CDR3 loop spans 12 amino acids. The CDR3 bases are TGCGCCAGCAGCCGGGGACGGATAGAAGCTTTCTTT. It specifies CASSRGRIEAFF.

This clonotype has at least ten counts. V and J are TRBV27 and TRBJ2-5; a possible D gene is TRBD1 (6 bases). Trimming pared 2 bases from V and 4 bases from J, leaving 11 bases between. Germline loops: CDR1 MNHEY, CDR2 SMNVEV (reference sequence). The CDR3 sequence is 14 residues long. CDR3 nucleotide sequence: TGTGCCAGCAGTTTAGCGGCAGGGGTAGAGACCCAGTACTTC. It codes for CASSLAAGVETQYF.

This clonotype has ten or more counts. The V call is TRBV4-3, the J call TRBJ2-1, with a weak D call TRBD2 (6 bases). The CDR3 has 12 residues. Germline-derived CDR1 and CDR2 are LGHNA and YSLEER. Trimming shortened V by 4 bases and J by 7 bases, and 8 bases separated the two germline ends. The CDR3 DNA sequence: TGCGCCAGCAGCCTGGAGGGTAATGAGCAGTTCTTC. The encoded protein is CASSLEGNEQFF.

This clonotype came up many times. The genes are TRBV9 and TRBJ2-2, with D perhaps matching TRBD1 (6 bases). Germline assignment: CDR1 SGDLS and CDR2 YYNGEE. V was cut by 3 bases and J by 6 bases, with 12 bases left in between. The CDR3 runs 14 residues. CDR3 coding DNA: TGTGCCAGCAGCGAACAGGGATCTCCCGGGGAGCTGTTTTTT. It encodes CASSEQGSPGELFF.

The rearrangement links TRBV18 to TRBJ2-7; 8 nucleotides match TRBD1. V trimming: 4 bases; J trimming: 4 bases; junction bases outside the gene matches: 9. Germline CDR1 reads KGHSH; CDR2 reads LQKENI. The CDR3 runs to 15 residues. The DNA for the CDR3 is TGTGCCAGCTCACACTCCGGGACAGGATCTTACGAGCAGTACTTC. Residues: CASSHSGTGSYEQYF.

The chain is built from TRBV28 and TRBJ2-1; D possibly matches TRBD1 or TRBD2 (5 bases each). Germline V lookup: CDR1 MDHEN, CDR2 SYDVKM. The CDR3 is 14 residues long. Between the trimmed V and J ends, which lost 6 bases and 8 bases, there was a span of 17 bases. The CDR3 loop is CASSPYPGDDEQFF. The CDR3 DNA follows: TGTGCCAGCAGCCCTTACCCCGGGGACGATGAGCAGTTCTTC.

Many counts were recorded for this clonotype. The chain couples TRBV6-6 to TRBJ2-7; TRBD2 aligns across 7 bases. The CDR3 covers 13 residues. The V gene's germline CDR1 is MNHNY and CDR2 SVGAGI (reference sequence). V lost 7 bases to trimming and J lost 2 bases; unmatched junction nucleotides: 5. In DNA, the CDR3 is TGTGCCAGCATCGGGGACTACCCCTACGAGCAGTACTTC. Residues: CASIGDYPYEQYF.

This clonotype was seen repeatedly, ten times or more. The J gene is TRBJ2-1, the V gene TRBV4-3, with D perhaps TRBD1 (5 bases). The CDR3 totals 13 residues. Germline values: CDR1 LGHNA, CDR2 YSLEER. Trimming stripped 1 base from V and 8 bases from J, with 9 bases between. The CDR3 reads CASSQVRGDEQFF. CDR3 bases: TGCGCCAGCAGCCAAGTAAGGGGCGATGAGCAGTTCTTC.

V usage is TRBV4-3 and J usage is TRBJ2-6; TRBD1 or TRBD2 may be the D gene (6 bases each). Germline lookup yields CDR1 LGHNA and CDR2 YSLEER. The CDR3 extends over 16 amino acids. The V and J ends lost 0 bases and 4 bases respectively, with 10 bases between them. In nucleotides, the CDR3 is TGCGCCAGCAGCCAAGATGAAGGGGGGGGGGCCAACGTCCTGACTTTC. This translates into CASSQDEGGGANVLTF.

The table lists this clonotype with many counts. The J gene is TRBJ2-2, the V gene TRBV15; TRBD1 aligns across 8 bases. CDR1 LNHNV and CDR2 YYDKDF come from the germline V gene (reference sequence). V lost 0 bases, J lost 1 base, and 1 base stayed unmatched. The CDR3 has 16 residues. The CDR3 nucleotides read TGTGCCACCAGCAGAGACAGGGGGCGGAACACCGGGGAGCTGTTTTTT. It is translated as CATSRDRGRNTGELFF.

The chain carries TRBV18 and TRBJ1-4; possibly TRBD1 for D (6 bases). Per germline, CDR1 KGHSH and CDR2 LQKENI. The ends were cut back, 0 bases at V and 10 bases at J, with 21 bases in the middle. The CDR3 has 17 residues. The CDR3 region is CASSPPSIDRHSGKLFF. The CDR3 coding sequence is TGTGCCAGCTCACCACCGTCAATAGACAGGCACTCAGGAAAACTGTTTTTT.

This clonotype was recorded at least ten times. This chain joins TRBV20-1 and TRBJ2-7; D not resolved. CDR1 and CDR2 (germline): DFQATT, SNEGSKA (reference sequence). V lost 1 base and J 5 bases, leaving 15 bases between the germline ends. The CDR3 loop spans 14 amino acids. The CDR3 region has the DNA TGCAGTGCTAGAGCCTCGACTGTGGAACACGAGCAGTACTTC. The encoded protein is CSARASTVEHEQYF.

This clonotype has more than one count but fewer than ten. The rearrangement links TRBV6-1 to TRBJ1-5; D gene unclear. Trimming left V 3 bases short and J 5 bases short, with 11 bases between. Germline CDR1 and CDR2: MNHNS and SASEGT. CDR3 size: 14 residues. In DNA, the CDR3 is TGTGCCAGCAGTGACGAACAGATCCATCAGCCCCAGCATTTT. Its protein product is CASSDEQIHQPQHF.

The chain employs TRBV12-3 or TRBV12-4 and TRBJ2-5, with 8 bases identical to TRBD1. V lost 6 bases to trimming and J lost 2 bases; unmatched junction nucleotides: 2. The CDR3 is 13 residues long. The CDR3 bases are TGTGCCAGCAGACGGACAGGGCAAGAGACCCAGTACTTC. Translating gives CASRRTGQETQYF.

The V and J genes are TRBV4-3 and TRBJ2-1; unclear D gene. The CDR3 is made up of 14 amino acids. Germline CDR1 is LGHNA and CDR2 is YSLEER. Trimming removed 0 bases from V and 2 bases from J, with 5 bases in between. This chain's CDR3 is CASSQDRPYNEQFF. CDR3 nucleotide sequence: TGCGCCAGCAGCCAAGATCGTCCCTACAATGAGCAGTTCTTC.

There are many counts of this clonotype. J is TRBJ2-1 and V is TRBV5-6; D uncertain. Trimming stripped 0 bases from V and 2 bases from J, with 6 bases between. The CDR3 runs to 14 residues. From germline, CDR1 is SGHDT and CDR2 YYEEEE. The CDR3 protein is CASSLERAYNEQFF. In DNA form, the CDR3 reads TGTGCCAGCAGCTTGGAAAGGGCCTACAATGAGCAGTTCTTC. The full variable domain, its missing parts supplied by reference TRBV5-6 and TRBJ2-1, is DAGVTQSPTHLIKTRGQQVTLRCSPKSGHDTVSWYQQALGQGPQFIFQYYEEEERQRGNFPDRFSGHQFPNYSSELNVNALLLGDSALYLCASSLERAYNEQFFGPGTRLTVL.

This clonotype was seen many times. The chain joins TRBV10-3 to TRBJ1-6; D ambiguous. V lost 6 bases, J lost 15 bases, and 24 bases lay in between. Per the germline V gene, CDR1 is ENHRY and CDR2 is SYGVKD. This CDR3 region has 15 residues. CDR3 nucleotide sequence: TGTGCCATCAGCGCTACTCAGACCTTCGGCGGGCACCTCCACTTT. Its protein product is CAISATQTFGGHLHF.

This clonotype was seen at least ten times. The chain recombines TRBV5-1 with TRBJ2-2; the D is unclear. The CDR3 runs to 13 residues. CDR1 and CDR2 from the germline V gene are SGHRS and YFSETQ. Deletions cut 7 bases from V and 1 base from J, with 8 bases between. DNA of the CDR3: TGCGCCAGCGACCCGGGGAACACCGGGGAGCTGTTTTTT. It specifies CASDPGNTGELFF.

This clonotype showed up many times. This chain uses TRBV29-1 with TRBJ2-3; D is perhaps TRBD1 (5 bases). Trimming stripped 2 bases from V and 4 bases from J, with 13 bases between. The length of the CDR3 is 14 residues. CDR1 and CDR2 (germline): SQVTM, ANQGSEA. The CDR3 bases are TGCAGCGTTGAATTTTGGCAGGGCCCAGATACGCAGTATTTT. It codes for CSVEFWQGPDTQYF.

This clonotype was recorded once. J is TRBJ2-6 and V is TRBV11-1, with D perhaps assigned TRBD1 or TRBD2 (6 bases each). CDR3 length: 18 residues. Trimming removed 0 bases at V and 1 base at J, with 13 bases between. Germline-derived CDR1 and CDR2 are SGHAT and FQDESV (reference sequence). This chain's CDR3 is CASSLANGGRSGANVLTF. CDR3 nucleotide sequence: TGTGCCAGCAGCTTAGCGAACGGGGGCAGGTCTGGGGCCAACGTCCTGACTTTC.

The V gene is TRBV25-1, the J gene TRBJ2-5; 10 bases align to TRBD2. Trimming at V came to 1 base and at J to 4 bases, leaving 3 bases not matched to a gene. Germline V CDR1 and CDR2: MGHDK, SYGVNS. The CDR3 is 15 amino acids. The CDR3 region has the DNA TGTGCCAGCAGTGAATTAAGACTAGCGGGAGAGACCCAGTACTTC. Translated, it gives CASSELRLAGETQYF.

This clonotype was counted at least ten times. CDR3: CSASARGNEQFF. The DNA of the CDR3 is TGCAGTGCTAGCGCCCGTGGGAATGAGCAGTTCTTC. This chain uses TRBV20-1 with TRBJ2-1; D uncertain. Trimming took off 3 bases at V and 7 bases at J, with 10 bases between the two ends. The CDR3 is 12 amino acids. Germline values: CDR1 DFQATT, CDR2 SNEGSKA (reference sequence).